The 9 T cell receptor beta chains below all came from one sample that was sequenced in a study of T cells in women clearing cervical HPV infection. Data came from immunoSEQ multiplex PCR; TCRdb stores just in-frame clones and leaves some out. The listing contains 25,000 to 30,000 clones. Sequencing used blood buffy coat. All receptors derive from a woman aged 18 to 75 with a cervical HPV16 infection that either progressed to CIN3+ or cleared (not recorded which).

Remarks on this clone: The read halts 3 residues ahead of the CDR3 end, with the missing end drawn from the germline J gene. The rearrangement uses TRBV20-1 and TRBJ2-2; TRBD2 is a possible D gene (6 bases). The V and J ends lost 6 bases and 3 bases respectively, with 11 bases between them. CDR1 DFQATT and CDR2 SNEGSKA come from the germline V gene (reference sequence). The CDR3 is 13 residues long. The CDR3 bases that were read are TGCAGTGCCCCGGGACTTCACACCGGGGAG. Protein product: CSAPGLHTGE. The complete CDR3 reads CSAPGLHTGELFF.

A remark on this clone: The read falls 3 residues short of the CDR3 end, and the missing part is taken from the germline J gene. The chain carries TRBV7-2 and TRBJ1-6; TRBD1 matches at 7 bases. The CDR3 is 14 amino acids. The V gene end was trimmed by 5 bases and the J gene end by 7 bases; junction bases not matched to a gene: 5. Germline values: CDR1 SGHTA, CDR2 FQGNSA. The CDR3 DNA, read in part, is TGTGCCAGCAGCCTCACAGGGGACAATTCACCC. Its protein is CASSLTGDNSP. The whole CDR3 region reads CASSLTGDNSPLHF.

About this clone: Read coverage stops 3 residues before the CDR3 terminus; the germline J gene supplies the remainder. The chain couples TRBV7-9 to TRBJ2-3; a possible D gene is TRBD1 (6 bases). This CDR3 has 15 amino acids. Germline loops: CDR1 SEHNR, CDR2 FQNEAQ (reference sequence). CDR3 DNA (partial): TGTGCCAGCAGCTTAGCCGGACAGAGACAAGAGACG. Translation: CASSLAGQRQET. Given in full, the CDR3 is CASSLAGQRQETQYF.

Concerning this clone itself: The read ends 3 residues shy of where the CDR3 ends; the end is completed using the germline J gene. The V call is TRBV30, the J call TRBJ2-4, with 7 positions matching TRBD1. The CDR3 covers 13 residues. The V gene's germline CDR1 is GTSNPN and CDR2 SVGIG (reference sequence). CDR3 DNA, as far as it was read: TGTGCCTGGAGTGTACGAGGGGGCGTAGGT. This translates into CAWSVRGGVG. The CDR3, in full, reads CAWSVRGGVGQYF.

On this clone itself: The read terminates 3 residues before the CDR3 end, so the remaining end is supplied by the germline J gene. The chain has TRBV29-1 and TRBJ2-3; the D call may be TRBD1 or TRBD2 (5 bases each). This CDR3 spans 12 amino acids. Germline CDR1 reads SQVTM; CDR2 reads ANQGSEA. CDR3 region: CSVATVGETQYF. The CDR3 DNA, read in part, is TGCAGCGTCGCGACAGTAGGGGAGACG.

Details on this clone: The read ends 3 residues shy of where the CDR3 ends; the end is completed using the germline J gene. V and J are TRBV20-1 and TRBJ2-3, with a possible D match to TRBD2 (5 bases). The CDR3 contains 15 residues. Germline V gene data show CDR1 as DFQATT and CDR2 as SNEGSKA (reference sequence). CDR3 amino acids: CSARELGKVKETQYF. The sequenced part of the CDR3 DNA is TGCAGTGCTAGGGAACTAGGAAAAGTAAAAGAGACG.

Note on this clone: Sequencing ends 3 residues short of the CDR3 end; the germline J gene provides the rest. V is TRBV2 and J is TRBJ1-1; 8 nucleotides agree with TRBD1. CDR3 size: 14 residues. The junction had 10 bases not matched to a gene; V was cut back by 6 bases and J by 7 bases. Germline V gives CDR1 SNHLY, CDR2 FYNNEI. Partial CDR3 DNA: TGTGCCAGCAGCACACAGGGGGGAAGGGGTGAA. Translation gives CASSTQGGRGE. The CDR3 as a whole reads CASSTQGGRGEAFF.

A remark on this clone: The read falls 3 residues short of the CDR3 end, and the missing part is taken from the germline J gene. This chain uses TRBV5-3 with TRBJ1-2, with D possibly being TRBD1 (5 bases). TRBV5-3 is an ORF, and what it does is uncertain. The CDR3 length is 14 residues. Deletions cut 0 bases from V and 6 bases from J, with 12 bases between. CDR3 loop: CARSLAGLYHGYTF. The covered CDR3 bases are TGTGCCAGAAGCTTGGCAGGGCTCTACCATGGC.

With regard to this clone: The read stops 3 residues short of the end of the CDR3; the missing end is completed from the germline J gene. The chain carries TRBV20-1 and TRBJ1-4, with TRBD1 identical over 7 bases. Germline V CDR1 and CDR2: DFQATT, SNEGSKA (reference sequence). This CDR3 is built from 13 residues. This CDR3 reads CSAGGTANSPLFF. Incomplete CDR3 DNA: TGCAGTGCTGGAGGGACAGCAAATTCACCA.